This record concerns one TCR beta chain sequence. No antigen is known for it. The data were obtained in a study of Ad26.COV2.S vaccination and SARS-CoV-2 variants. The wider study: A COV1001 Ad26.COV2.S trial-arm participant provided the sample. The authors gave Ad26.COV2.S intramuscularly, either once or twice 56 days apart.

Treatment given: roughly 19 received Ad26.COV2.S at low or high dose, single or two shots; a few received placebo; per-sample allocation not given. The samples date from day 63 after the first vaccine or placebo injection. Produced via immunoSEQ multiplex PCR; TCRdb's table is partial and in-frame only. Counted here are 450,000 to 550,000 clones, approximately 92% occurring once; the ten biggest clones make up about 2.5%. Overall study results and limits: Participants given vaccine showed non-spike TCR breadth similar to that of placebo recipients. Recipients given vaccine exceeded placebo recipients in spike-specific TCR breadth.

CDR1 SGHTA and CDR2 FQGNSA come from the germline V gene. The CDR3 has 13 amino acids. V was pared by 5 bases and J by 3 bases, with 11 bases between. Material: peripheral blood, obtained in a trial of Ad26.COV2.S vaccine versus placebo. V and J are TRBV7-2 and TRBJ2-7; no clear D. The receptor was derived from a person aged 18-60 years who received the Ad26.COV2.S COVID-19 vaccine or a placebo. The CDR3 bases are TGTGCCAGCAGCCTTGGGAACAGCTACGAGCAGTACTTC. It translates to CASSLGNSYEQYF.